The rows below give T cell receptor beta chains drawn from one sample of a study of T-cell memory formation after mild COVID-19. TCRdb re-called the 5' RACE reads with MiXCR, one entry per CDR3 protein. Of roughly 300,000 distinct CDR3 sequences in the sample, roughly an eighth were seen once. The sequenced sample was PBMCs or a T cell subset sorted from them (not recorded which). These TCRs come from a man between 18 and 29 years old who had mild COVID-19 (a few samples of this study predate the infection). Cell type and time point are not known. Each CDR3 is given with its conserved first and last residue. A D gene is named only where the DNA matches it firmly. The size entry is marked missing in some rows and otherwise reads once, few, many or a size class.

NA,TRBJ2-2,TRBV10-2,NA,CASSAGVGFDTGELFF,TGCGCCAGCAGTGCAGGGGTTGGGTTCGACACCGGGGAGCTGTTTTTT
TRBD2,TRBJ2-3,TRBV5-5,NA,CASSSVGLDADTQYF,TGTGCCAGCAGCTCCGTCGGACTAGACGCAGATACGCAGTATTTT
NA,TRBJ2-1,TRBV12-3/TRBV12-4,NA,CASSLEGLRLPREQFF,TGTGCCAGCAGTTTAGAGGGACTCAGGCTTCCCCGTGAGCAGTTCTTC
NA,TRBJ1-1,TRBV6-5,NA,CASAAQGRVTEAFF,TGTGCCAGCGCCGCGCAGGGAAGGGTCACTGAAGCTTTCTTT
TRBD2,TRBJ2-7,TRBV6-5,many,CASSRTSGGNEQYF,TGTGCCAGCAGCCGGACTAGCGGGGGTAACGAGCAGTACTTC
NA,TRBJ1-3,TRBV6-5,few,CASSYGTGSGNTIYF,TGTGCCAGCAGTTACGGTACAGGCTCTGGAAACACCATATATTTT
TRBD2,TRBJ2-7,TRBV7-2,many,CASSPRLAGGREQYF,TGTGCCAGCAGCCCAAGACTAGCGGGGGGGCGCGAGCAGTACTTC
NA,TRBJ1-2,TRBV6-5,NA,CASRYSLAHYGYTF,TGTGCCAGCAGGTACAGCCTCGCCCACTATGGCTACACCTTC
NA,TRBJ2-5,TRBV5-1,many,CASSLAAQETQYF,TGCGCCAGCAGCTTGGCGGCACAAGAGACCCAGTACTTC
TRBD1,TRBJ2-3,TRBV4-3,NA,CASSQKTGDPQYF,TGCGCCAGCAGCCAAAAGACAGGGGACCCGCAGTATTTT
TRBD2,TRBJ2-2,TRBV12-3/TRBV12-4,few,CASNLSGGTGELFF,TGTGCCAGCAATCTAAGCGGGGGAACCGGGGAGCTGTTTTTT
NA,TRBJ1-1,TRBV12-3/TRBV12-4,NA,CASSHDGGDTEAFF,TGTGCCAGCAGCCACGACGGGGGAGACACTGAAGCTTTCTTT
NA,TRBJ1-2,TRBV20-1,NA,CSARGWGHGYTF,TGCAGTGCTAGAGGTTGGGGACATGGCTACACCTTC
NA,TRBJ2-5,TRBV7-9,NA,CASSLWRQETQYF,TGTGCCAGCAGCTTATGGCGCCAAGAGACCCAGTACTTC
NA,TRBJ1-5,TRBV3-1,few,CASSPDGGRQPQHF,TGTGCCAGCAGTCCTGACGGGGGGCGGCAGCCCCAGCATTTT
NA,TRBJ2-7,TRBV2,NA,CASTENSYEQYF,TGTGCCAGCACAGAGAACTCCTACGAGCAGTACTTC
NA,TRBJ1-2,TRBV6-5,NA,CASKAYSLGRGYGYTF,TGTGCCAGCAAGGCTTATTCCTTGGGAAGGGGCTATGGCTACACCTTC
TRBD2,TRBJ2-3,TRBV7-2,NA,CASSPPGLGSTDTQYF,TGTGCCAGCAGCCCTCCGGGACTAGGGAGCACAGATACGCAGTATTTT
TRBD1,TRBJ1-2,TRBV7-2,NA,CASSPRPGQGHGYTF,TGTGCCAGCAGCCCCCGACCGGGACAGGGCCATGGCTACACCTTC
NA,TRBJ2-3,TRBV10-3,many,CAISLGGLRAGRADTQYF,TGTGCCATCAGCCTGGGGGGGCTTCGAGCGGGGAGGGCGGATACGCAGTATTTT
NA,TRBJ1-1,TRBV2,NA,CAVRGNTEAFF,TGTGCCGTTAGGGGTAACACTGAAGCTTTCTTT
TRBD2,TRBJ2-2,TRBV7-7,few,CASSHGGGARTGELFF,TGTGCCAGCAGCCACGGCGGGGGGGCCCGGACCGGGGAGCTGTTTTTT
TRBD2,TRBJ2-1,TRBV7-2,NA,CASSMPAGLATNEQFF,TGTGCCAGCAGCATGCCGGCGGGACTAGCGACCAATGAGCAGTTCTTC
NA,TRBJ2-1,TRBV5-1,many,CASIPGPPGNEQFF,TGCGCCAGCATCCCGGGGCCCCCCGGCAATGAGCAGTTCTTC
NA,TRBJ1-2,TRBV27,NA,CASSHGQGYFYGYTF,TGTGCCAGCAGTCATGGGCAGGGCTACTTCTATGGCTACACCTTC
NA,TRBJ1-1,TRBV9,few,CASSVDGRNTEAFF,TGTGCCAGCAGCGTAGACGGCAGGAACACTGAAGCTTTCTTT
NA,TRBJ1-1,TRBV6-2/TRBV6-3,few,CASTARKRYTNTEAFF,TGTGCCAGCACCGCAAGGAAAAGGTACACGAACACTGAAGCTTTCTTT
NA,TRBJ1-6,TRBV12-3/TRBV12-4,few,CASSFLRGASYNSPLHF,TGTGCCAGCAGTTTTCTCAGGGGAGCATCCTATAATTCACCCCTCCACTTT
NA,TRBJ2-7,TRBV3-1,many,CASSPSYSSYEQYF,TGTGCCAGCAGCCCTTCCTATAGCTCCTACGAGCAGTACTTC
NA,TRBJ2-1,TRBV12-3/TRBV12-4,NA,CASSWRGSSYNEQFF,TGTGCCAGCAGTTGGCGAGGGAGCTCCTACAATGAGCAGTTCTTC
TRBD1,TRBJ2-3,TRBV10-3,many,CASKGQGPTDTQYF,TGTGCCTCGAAGGGACAGGGACCCACAGATACGCAGTATTTT
NA,TRBJ1-5,TRBV12-3/TRBV12-4,many,CASSLQGIEQPQHF,TGTGCCAGCAGCCTGCAGGGAATTGAACAGCCCCAGCATTTT
TRBD1,TRBJ2-2,TRBV10-1,many,CASSGTGGTGELFF,TGCGCCAGCAGTGGGACAGGGGGCACCGGGGAGCTGTTTTTT
TRBD1,TRBJ1-1,TRBV4-1,few,CASSPTGFSAFF,TGCGCCAGCAGCCCGACAGGGTTTTCGGCTTTCTTT
TRBD2,TRBJ2-3,TRBV12-3/TRBV12-4,NA,CASSAGGAGTDTQYF,TGTGCCAGCAGTGCCGGGGGGGCCGGCACAGATACGCAGTATTTT
TRBD1,TRBJ1-5,TRBV20-1,few,CSAPGTVGSNQPQHF,TGCAGTGCTCCCGGGACAGTGGGGAGCAATCAGCCCCAGCATTTT
NA,TRBJ1-2,TRBV4-1,few,CASSQIVQYGYTF,TGCGCCAGCAGCCAAATTGTACAGTATGGCTACACCTTC
TRBD1,TRBJ2-1,TRBV20-1,NA,CSAPTGGGNEQFF,TGCAGTGCACCGACAGGGGGCGGGAATGAGCAGTTCTTC
NA,TRBJ2-7,TRBV7-9,many,CASSLSLTYEQYF,TGTGCCAGCAGCTTATCCCTCACTTACGAGCAGTACTTC
TRBD2,TRBJ2-3,TRBV6-5,few,CASSYVAGGHDTQYF,TGTGCCAGCAGTTACGTAGCGGGGGGGCACGATACGCAGTATTTT
NA,TRBJ2-7,TRBV13,NA,CASSLGGVAYEQYF,TGTGCCAGCAGCTTAGGGGGAGTGGCCTACGAGCAGTACTTC
TRBD1,TRBJ1-5,TRBV29-1,NA,CSVGDRVNQPQHF,TGCAGCGTTGGGGACAGGGTCAATCAGCCCCAGCATTTT
NA,TRBJ1-1,TRBV27,NA,CASSLRVMNTEAFF,TGTGCCAGCAGTTTACGGGTCATGAACACTGAAGCTTTCTTT
NA,TRBJ1-4,TRBV7-9,few,CASSLLTAGLFF,TGTGCCAGCAGCTTACTGACGGCAGGTTTGTTTTTT